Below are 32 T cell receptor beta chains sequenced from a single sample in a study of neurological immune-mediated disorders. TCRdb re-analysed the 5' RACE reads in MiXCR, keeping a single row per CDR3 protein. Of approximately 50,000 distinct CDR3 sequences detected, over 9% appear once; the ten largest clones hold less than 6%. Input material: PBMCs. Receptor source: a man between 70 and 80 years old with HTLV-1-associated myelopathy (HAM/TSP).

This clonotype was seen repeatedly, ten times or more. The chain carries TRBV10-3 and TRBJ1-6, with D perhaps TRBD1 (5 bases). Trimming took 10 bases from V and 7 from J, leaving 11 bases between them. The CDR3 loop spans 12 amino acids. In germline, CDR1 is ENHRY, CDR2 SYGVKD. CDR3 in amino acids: CATHDRNSPLHF. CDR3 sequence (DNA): TGTGCCACCCATGACAGAAATTCACCCCTCCACTTT.

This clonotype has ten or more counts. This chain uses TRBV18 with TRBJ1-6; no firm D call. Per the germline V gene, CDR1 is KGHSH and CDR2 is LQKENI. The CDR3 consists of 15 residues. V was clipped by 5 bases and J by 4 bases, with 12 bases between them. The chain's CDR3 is CASSGQQLYNSPLHF. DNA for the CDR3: TGTGCCAGCTCAGGCCAACAGCTATATAATTCACCCCTCCACTTT.

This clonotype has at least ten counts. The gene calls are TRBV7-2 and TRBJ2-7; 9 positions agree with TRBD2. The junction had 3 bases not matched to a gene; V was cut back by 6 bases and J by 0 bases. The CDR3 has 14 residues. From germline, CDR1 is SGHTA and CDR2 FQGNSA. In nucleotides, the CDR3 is TGTGCCAGCAGGGTAGCGGGAGCCTCCTACGAGCAGTACTTC. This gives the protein CASRVAGASYEQYF.

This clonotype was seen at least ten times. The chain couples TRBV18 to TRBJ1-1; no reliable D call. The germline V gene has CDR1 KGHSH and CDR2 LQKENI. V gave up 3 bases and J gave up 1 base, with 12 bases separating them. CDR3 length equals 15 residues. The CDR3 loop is CASSPTRVGNTEAFF. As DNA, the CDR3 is TGTGCCAGCTCACCCACCCGGGTCGGGAACACTGAAGCTTTCTTT. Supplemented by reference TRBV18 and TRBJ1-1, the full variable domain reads NAGVMQNPRHLVRRRGQEARLRCSPMKGHSHVYWYRQLPEEGLKFMVYLQKENIIDESGMPKERFSAEFPKEGPSILRIQQVVRGDSAAYFCASSPTRVGNTEAFFGQGTRLTVV.

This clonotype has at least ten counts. CDR3 protein: CAISAGSGTVNEQFF. CDR3 nucleotides: TGTGCCATCAGTGCGGGTAGCGGGACTGTCAATGAGCAGTTCTTC. J is TRBJ2-1 and V is TRBV10-3, with 8 nucleotides matching TRBD2. The CDR3 contains 15 residues. The V segment lost 4 bases and the J segment 6 bases; nucleotides outside the gene matches: 8. The germline gives CDR1 ENHRY, CDR2 SYGVKD.

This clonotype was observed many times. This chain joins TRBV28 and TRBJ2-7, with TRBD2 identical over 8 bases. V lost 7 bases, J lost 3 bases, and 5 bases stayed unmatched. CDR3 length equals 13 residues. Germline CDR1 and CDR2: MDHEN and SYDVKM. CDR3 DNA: TGTGCCAGCACCTCTAGCGGGCTCTACGAGCAGTACTTC. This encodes CASTSSGLYEQYF.

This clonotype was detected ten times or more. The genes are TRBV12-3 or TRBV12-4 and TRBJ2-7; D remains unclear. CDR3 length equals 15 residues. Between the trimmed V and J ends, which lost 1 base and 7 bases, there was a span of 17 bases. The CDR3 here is CASSLDGNLGWEQYF. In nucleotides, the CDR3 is TGTGCCAGCAGTTTAGACGGAAACTTGGGGTGGGAGCAGTACTTC.

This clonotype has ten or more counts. The CDR3 sequence: CASSFRGGIYF. CDR3 DNA: TGTGCCAGCAGCTTTCGCGGGGGCATATATTTT. V gene TRBV11-2 combines with J gene TRBJ1-3; possibly TRBD1 for D (5 bases). Germline V gives CDR1 SGHAT, CDR2 FQNNGV. The CDR3 has 11 residues. V lost 3 bases and J 12 bases, leaving 9 bases between the germline ends. Using reference TRBV11-2 and TRBJ1-3 for the parts outside the CDR3, the full variable domain is EAGVAQSPRYKIIEKRQSVAFWCNPISGHATLYWYQQILGQGPKLLIQFQNNGVVDDSQLPKDRFSAERLKGVDSTLKIQPAKLEDSAVYLCASSFRGGIYFGEGSWLTVV.

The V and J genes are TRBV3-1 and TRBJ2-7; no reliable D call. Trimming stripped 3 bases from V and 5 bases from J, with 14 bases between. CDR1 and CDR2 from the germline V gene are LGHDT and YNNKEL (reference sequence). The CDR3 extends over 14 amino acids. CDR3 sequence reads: CASSQQDPRDEQYF. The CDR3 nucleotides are TGTGCCAGCAGCCAGCAGGACCCGAGAGACGAGCAGTACTTC.

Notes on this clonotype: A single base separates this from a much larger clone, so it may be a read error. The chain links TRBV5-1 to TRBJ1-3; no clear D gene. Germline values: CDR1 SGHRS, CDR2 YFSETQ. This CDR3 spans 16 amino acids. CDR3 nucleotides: TGCGCCAGCAGCTTGGAACAGCCCGGGCAAGGAAACACCGTATATTTT. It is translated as CASSLEQPGQGNTVYF. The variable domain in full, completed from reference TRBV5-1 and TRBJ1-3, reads KAGVTQTPRYLIKTRGQQVTLSCSPISGHRSVSWYQQTPGQGLQFLFEYFSETQRNKGNFPGRFSGRQFSNSRSEMNVSTLELGDSALYLCASSLEQPGQGNTVYFGEGSWLTVV.

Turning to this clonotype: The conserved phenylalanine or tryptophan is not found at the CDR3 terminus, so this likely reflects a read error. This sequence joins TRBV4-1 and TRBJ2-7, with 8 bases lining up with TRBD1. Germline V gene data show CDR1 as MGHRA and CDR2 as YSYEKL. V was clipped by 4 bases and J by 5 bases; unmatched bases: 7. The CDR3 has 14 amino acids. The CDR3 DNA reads TGCGCCAGCAGCCGAGGCTCAGGGGGCAACGAGCAGTACTTA. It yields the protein CASSRGSGGNEQYL.

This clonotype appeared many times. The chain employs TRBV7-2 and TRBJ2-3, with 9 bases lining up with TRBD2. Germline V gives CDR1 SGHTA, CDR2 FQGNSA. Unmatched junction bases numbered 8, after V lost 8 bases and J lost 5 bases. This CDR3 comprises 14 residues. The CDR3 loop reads CASPASGIGDTQYF. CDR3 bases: TGTGCCAGCCCGGCTAGCGGGATTGGAGATACGCAGTATTTT.

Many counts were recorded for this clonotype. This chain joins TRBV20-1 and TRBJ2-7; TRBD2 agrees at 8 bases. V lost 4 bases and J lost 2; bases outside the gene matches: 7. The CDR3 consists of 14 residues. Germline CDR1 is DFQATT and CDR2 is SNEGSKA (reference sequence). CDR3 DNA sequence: TGCAGTGCTAAAGCGACGGGAGGGCCCTACGAGCAGTACTTC. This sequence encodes CSAKATGGPYEQYF.

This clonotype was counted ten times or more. The CDR3 DNA is TGTGCCAGCAGTTCCCGGACAGGGAATAGTGAGCAGTTCTTC. Protein sequence: CASSSRTGNSEQFF. This chain links TRBV6-2 or TRBV6-3 with TRBJ2-1; 8 nucleotides agree with TRBD1. The J segment lost 9 bases and the V segment lost 4 bases, leaving 8 bases of the junction unmatched. CDR3 length equals 14 residues. Looked up from germline, CDR1 is MNHEY and CDR2 is SVGEGT.

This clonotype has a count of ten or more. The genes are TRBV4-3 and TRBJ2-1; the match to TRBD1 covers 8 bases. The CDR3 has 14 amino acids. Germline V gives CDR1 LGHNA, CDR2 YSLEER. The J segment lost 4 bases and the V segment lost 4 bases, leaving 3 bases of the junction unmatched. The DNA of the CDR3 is TGCGCCAGCAGCCGAGGGACAGGATACAATGAGCAGTTCTTC. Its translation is CASSRGTGYNEQFF.

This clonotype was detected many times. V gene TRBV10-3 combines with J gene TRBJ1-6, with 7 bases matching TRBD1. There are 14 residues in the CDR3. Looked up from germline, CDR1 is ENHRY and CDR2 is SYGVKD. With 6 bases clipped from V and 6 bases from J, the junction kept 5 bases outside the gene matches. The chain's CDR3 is CAISLDRINSPLHF. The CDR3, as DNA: TGTGCCATCAGCCTGGACAGGATTAATTCACCCCTCCACTTT.

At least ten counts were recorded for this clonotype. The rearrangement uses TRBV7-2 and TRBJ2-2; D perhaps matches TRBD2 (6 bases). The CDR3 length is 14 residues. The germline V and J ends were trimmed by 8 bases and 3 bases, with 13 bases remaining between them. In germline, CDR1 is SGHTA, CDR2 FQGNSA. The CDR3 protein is CASGRDSHTGELFF. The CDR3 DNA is TGTGCCAGCGGAAGGGACTCTCACACCGGGGAGCTGTTTTTT. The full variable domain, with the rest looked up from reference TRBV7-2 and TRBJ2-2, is GAGVSQSPSNKVTEKGKDVELRCDPISGHTALYWYRQSLGQGLEFLIYFQGNSAPDKSGLPSDRFSAERTGGSVSTLTIQRTQQEDSAVYLCASGRDSHTGELFFGEGSRLTVL.

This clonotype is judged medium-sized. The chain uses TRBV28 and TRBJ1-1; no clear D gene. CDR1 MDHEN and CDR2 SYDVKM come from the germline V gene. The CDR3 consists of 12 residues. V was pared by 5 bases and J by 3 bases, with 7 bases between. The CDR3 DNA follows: TGTGCCAGCAGTACGAGGCACACTGAAGCTTTCTTT. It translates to CASSTRHTEAFF.

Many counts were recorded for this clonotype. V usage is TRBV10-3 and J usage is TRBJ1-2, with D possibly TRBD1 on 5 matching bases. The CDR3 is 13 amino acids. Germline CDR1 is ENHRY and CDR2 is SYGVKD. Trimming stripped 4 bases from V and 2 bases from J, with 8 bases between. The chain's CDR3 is CAISGQLNYGYTF. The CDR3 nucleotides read TGTGCCATCAGTGGACAGCTAAACTATGGCTACACCTTC.

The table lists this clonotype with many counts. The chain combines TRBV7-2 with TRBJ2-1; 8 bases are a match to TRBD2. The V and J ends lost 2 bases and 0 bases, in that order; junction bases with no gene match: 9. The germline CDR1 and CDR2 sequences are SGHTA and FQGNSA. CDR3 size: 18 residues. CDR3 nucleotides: TGTGCCAGCAGCTTAAATAAACGAGCGGGAGTCTCCTACAATGAGCAGTTCTTC. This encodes CASSLNKRAGVSYNEQFF. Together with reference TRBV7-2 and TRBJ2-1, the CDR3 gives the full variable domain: GAGVSQSPSNKVTEKGKDVELRCDPISGHTALYWYRQSLGQGLEFLIYFQGNSAPDKSGLPSDRFSAERTGGSVSTLTIQRTQQEDSAVYLCASSLNKRAGVSYNEQFFGPGTRLTVL.

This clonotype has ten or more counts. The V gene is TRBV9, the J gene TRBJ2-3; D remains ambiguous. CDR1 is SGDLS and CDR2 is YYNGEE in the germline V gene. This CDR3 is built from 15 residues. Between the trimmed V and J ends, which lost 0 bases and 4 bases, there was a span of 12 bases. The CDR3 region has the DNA TGTGCCAGCAGCGTAGTTCAGTCCACCTCAGATACGCAGTATTTT. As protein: CASSVVQSTSDTQYF.

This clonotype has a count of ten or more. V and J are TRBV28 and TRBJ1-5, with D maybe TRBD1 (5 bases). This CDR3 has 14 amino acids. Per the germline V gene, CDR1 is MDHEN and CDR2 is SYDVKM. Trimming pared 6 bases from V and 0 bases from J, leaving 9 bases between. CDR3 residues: CASRTEYSNQPQHF. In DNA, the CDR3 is TGTGCCAGCAGGACAGAATATAGCAATCAGCCCCAGCATTTT.

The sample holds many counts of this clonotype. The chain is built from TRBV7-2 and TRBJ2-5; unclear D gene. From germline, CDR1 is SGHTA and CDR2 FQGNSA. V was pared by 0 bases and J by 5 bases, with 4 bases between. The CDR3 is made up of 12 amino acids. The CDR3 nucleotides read TGTGCCAGCAGCTTAGCGAGGGAGACCCAGTACTTC. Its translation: CASSLARETQYF. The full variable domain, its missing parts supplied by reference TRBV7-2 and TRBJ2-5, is GAGVSQSPSNKVTEKGKDVELRCDPISGHTALYWYRQSLGQGLEFLIYFQGNSAPDKSGLPSDRFSAERTGGSVSTLTIQRTQQEDSAVYLCASSLARETQYFGPGTRLLVL.

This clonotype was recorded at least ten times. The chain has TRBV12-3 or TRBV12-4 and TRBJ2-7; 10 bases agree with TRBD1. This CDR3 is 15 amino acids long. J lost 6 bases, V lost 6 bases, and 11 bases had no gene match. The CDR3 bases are TGTGCCAGCAGCAGAACCGGGACAGGGGAATTCGAGCAGTACTTC. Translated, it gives CASSRTGTGEFEQYF.

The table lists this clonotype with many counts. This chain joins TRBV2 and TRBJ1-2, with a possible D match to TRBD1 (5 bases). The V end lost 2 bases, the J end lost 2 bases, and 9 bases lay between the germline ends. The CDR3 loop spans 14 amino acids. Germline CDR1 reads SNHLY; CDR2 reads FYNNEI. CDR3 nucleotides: TGTGCCAGCAGTGAAAAGGGGCGCAACTATGGCTACACCTTC. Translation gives CASSEKGRNYGYTF.

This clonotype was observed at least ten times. For the CDR3, the DNA is TGCGCCAGCAGCCAAGCCGGGACTAGCGGGAGGAGGGGTGAGCAGTTCTTC. This codes for CASSQAGTSGRRGEQFF. This chain uses TRBV4-3 with TRBJ2-1; 15 nucleotides agree with TRBD2. The CDR3 consists of 17 residues. V lost 1 base and J lost 9; bases outside the gene matches: 7. Germline values: CDR1 LGHNA, CDR2 YSLEER.

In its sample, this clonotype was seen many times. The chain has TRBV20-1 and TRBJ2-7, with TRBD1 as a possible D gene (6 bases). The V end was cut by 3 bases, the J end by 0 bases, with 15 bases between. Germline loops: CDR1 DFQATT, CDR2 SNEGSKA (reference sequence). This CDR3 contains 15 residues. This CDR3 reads CSASYPDSRSYEQYF. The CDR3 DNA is TGCAGTGCTAGCTACCCGGACAGTCGCTCCTACGAGCAGTACTTC.

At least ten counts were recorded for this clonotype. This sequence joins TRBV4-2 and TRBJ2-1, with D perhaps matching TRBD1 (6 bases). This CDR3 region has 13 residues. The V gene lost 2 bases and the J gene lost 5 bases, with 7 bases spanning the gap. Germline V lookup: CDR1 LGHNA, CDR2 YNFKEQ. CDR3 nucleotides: TGTGCCAGCAGCCAAAGACAGGACAATGAGCAGTTCTTC. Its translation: CASSQRQDNEQFF.

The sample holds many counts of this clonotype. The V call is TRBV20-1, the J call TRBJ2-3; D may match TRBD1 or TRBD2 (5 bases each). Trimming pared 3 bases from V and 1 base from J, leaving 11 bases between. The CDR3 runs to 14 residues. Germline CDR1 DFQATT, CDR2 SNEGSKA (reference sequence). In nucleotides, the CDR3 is TGCAGTGCTAGGGGGGTGCGTGGCACAGATACGCAGTATTTT. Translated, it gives CSARGVRGTDTQYF.

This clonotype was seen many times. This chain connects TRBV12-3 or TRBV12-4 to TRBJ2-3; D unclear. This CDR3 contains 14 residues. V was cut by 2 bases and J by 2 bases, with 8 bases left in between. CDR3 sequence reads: CASSLTTNTDTQYF. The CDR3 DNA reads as TGTGCCAGCAGTTTAACGACAAACACAGATACGCAGTATTTT.

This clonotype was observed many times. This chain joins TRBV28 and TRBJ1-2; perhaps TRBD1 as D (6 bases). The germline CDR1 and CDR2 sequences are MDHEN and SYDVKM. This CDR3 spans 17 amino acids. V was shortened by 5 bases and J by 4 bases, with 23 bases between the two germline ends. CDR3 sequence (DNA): TGTGCCAGCAGTCCTCAAGCAGGGGTAATAGGAGTCTATGGCTACACCTTC. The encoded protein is CASSPQAGVIGVYGYTF.

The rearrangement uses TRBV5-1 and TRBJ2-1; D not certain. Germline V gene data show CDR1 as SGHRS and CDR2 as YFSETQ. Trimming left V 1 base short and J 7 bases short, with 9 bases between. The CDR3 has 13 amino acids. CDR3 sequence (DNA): TGCGCCAGCAGCTTGTGTGTAGAAAATGAGCAGTTCTTC. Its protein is CASSLCVENEQFF.